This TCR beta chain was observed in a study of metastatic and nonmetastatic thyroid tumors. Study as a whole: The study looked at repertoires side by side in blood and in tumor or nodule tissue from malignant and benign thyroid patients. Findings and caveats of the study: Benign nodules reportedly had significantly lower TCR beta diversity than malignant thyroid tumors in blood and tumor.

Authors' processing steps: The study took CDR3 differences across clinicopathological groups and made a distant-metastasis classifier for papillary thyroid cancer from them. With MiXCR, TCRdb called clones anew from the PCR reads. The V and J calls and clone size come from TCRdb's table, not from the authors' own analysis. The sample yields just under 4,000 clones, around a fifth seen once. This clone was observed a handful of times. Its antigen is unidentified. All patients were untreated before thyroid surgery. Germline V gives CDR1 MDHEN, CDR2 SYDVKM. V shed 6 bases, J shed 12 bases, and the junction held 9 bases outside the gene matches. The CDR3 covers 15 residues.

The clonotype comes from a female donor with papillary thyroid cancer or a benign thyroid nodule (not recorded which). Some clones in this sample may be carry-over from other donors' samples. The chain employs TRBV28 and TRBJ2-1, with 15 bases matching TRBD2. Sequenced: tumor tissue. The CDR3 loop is CASRQPGLAGGRQFF. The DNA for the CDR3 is TGTGCCAGCAGGCAACCGGGACTAGCGGGAGGTCGGCAGTTCTTC. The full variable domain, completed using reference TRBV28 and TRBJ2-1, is DVKVTQSSRYLVKRTGEKVFLECVQDMDHENMFWYRQDPGLGLRLIYFSYDVKMKEKGDIPEGYSVSREKKERFSLILESASTNQTSMYLCASRQPGLAGGRQFFGPGTRLTVL.